These 7 T cell receptor beta chains were sequenced from one sample in a study of blood T cell repertoires in COVID-19. Method: immunoSEQ multiplex PCR; TCRdb's copy keeps in-frame clones and lacks some. Among a few hundred thousand clones listed, approximately 88% were seen once. Sequenced sample: peripheral blood. These receptors were obtained from a man aged 18 to 30 with active or convalescent COVID-19.

V is TRBV5-1 and J is TRBJ2-7, with 12 positions matching TRBD1. The CDR3 has 14 amino acids. Germline V gene sequence: CDR1 SGHRS, CDR2 YFSETQ. After removal of 4 bases from V and 7 bases from J, the junction contained 6 bases not matched to a gene. Here the CDR3 DNA reads TGCGCCAGCAGCCCGGGACAGGGGGCGCGAGAGCAGTACTTC. It yields the protein CASSPGQGAREQYF.

This chain links TRBV5-1 with TRBJ2-2, with D perhaps matching TRBD1 (6 bases). The CDR3 is 13 amino acids. V was clipped by 7 bases and J by 5 bases, with 12 bases between them. The germline V gene encodes CDR1 SGHRS and CDR2 YFSETQ. The CDR3 here is CASLEGGTGELFF. CDR3 DNA: TGCGCCAGCCTAGAAGGGGGAACCGGGGAGCTGTTTTTT.

V gene TRBV15 combines with J gene TRBJ2-7; D ambiguous. Trimming cost V 0 bases and J 6 bases, with 9 bases left between them. This CDR3 is built from 13 residues. From germline, CDR1 is LNHNV and CDR2 YYDKDF (reference sequence). The CDR3 loop is CATSRDRSSEQYF. In DNA form, the CDR3 reads TGTGCCACCAGCAGAGATCGCAGTTCCGAGCAGTACTTC.

The rearrangement uses TRBV13 and TRBJ1-1; 9 bases line up with TRBD1. From germline, CDR1 is PRHDT and CDR2 FYEKMQ (reference sequence). V lost 5 bases and J lost 7; bases outside the gene matches: 2. CDR3 length: 12 residues. CDR3 bases: TGTGCCAGCAGCAGGGACAGGGTTGAAGCTTTCTTT. This encodes CASSRDRVEAFF.

The rearrangement links TRBV7-9 to TRBJ1-2; 9 positions match TRBD1. Germline CDR1 reads SEHNR; CDR2 reads FQNEAQ (reference sequence). V lost 6 bases and J lost 6; bases outside the gene matches: 11. This CDR3 contains 15 residues. CDR3 protein: CASRLRSDRGDGYTF. In DNA, the CDR3 is TGTGCCAGCAGGCTTAGAAGTGACAGGGGGGATGGCTACACCTTC.

The chain uses TRBV12-3 or TRBV12-4 and TRBJ2-7; possibly TRBD1 for D (5 bases). The V and J ends lost 8 bases and 6 bases respectively, with 14 bases between them. This CDR3 is built from 12 residues. CDR3: CASGQLGAEQYF. The CDR3 bases are TGTGCCAGCGGCCAACTTGGGGCCGAGCAGTACTTC.

The genes are TRBV9 and TRBJ2-7; D is perhaps TRBD1 (6 bases). The germline V gene has CDR1 SGDLS and CDR2 YYNGEE. The CDR3 runs 15 residues. V shed 3 bases and J shed 3 bases, with 16 bases lying between them. CDR3 nucleotides: TGTGCCAGCAGCGGAACAGGGAACCTAAACTACGAGCAGTACTTC. It is translated as CASSGTGNLNYEQYF.